A selection of T cell receptor beta chains follows, all from one sample in a study of shared clonotypes between healthy human individuals. Assay used: immunoSEQ multiplex PCR; TCRdb lists only in-frame clones, some missing. In the table there are roughly 850,000 clones, just over 95% of which are singletons. The sequenced sample was naive CD8+ T cells sorted from blood. These TCRs come from a man aged 25 to 40 in good health. The CDR3 runs from the conserved cysteine through the conserved F or W. The order of the fields is V gene, D gene, CDR3 length, clone size, J gene, CDR3 protein, CDR3 DNA. The D gene is left open where the match is weak. Only some rows state a clone size, as once, few, many or a class for expanded clones.

>TRBV13|TRBD2|16|NA|TRBJ2-7
CASSLAFSGRTYEQYF
TGTGCCAGCAGCTTAGCCTTTAGCGGGCGCACCTACGAGCAGTACTTC
>TRBV13|TRBD1|15|once|TRBJ2-2
CASSPGTAVSGELFF
TGTGCCAGCAGCCCCGGGACAGCTGTTAGCGGGGAGCTGTTTTTT
>TRBV6-6|TRBD1|15|NA|TRBJ2-7
CASSYWTGEGYEQYF
TGTGCCAGCAGTTATTGGACAGGGGAAGGGTACGAGCAGTACTTC
>TRBV11-2|NA|14|NA|TRBJ1-1
CASSLVASNTEAFF
TGTGCCAGCAGCTTAGTCGCTTCGAACACTGAAGCTTTCTTT
>TRBV28|NA|14|NA|TRBJ1-5
CASSGALGNQPQHF
TGTGCCAGCAGTGGGGCCCTGGGCAATCAGCCCCAGCATTTT
>TRBV12-5|NA|13|once|TRBJ2-5
CASALGYQETQYF
TGTGCTAGTGCCCTTGGGTACCAAGAGACCCAGTACTTC
>TRBV9|NA|8|NA|TRBJ2-1
CASPEQFF
TGTGCCAGCCCAGAGCAGTTCTTC
>TRBV13|TRBD1|15|NA|TRBJ2-5
CASSDTGTDGETQYF
TGTGCCAGCAGCGACACCGGGACAGATGGGGAGACCCAGTACTTC
>TRBV28|TRBD2|14|once|TRBJ2-1
CASKRTSGSDEQFF
TGTGCCAGCAAGCGGACTAGCGGGAGTGATGAGCAGTTCTTC
>TRBV2|TRBD2|19|NA|TRBJ2-1
CASSWTEIYGTRINNEQFF
TGTGCCAGCAGTTGGACGGAAATTTACGGGACTAGGATAAACAATGAGCAGTTCTTC
>TRBV6-5|TRBD1|16|NA|TRBJ2-1
CASSYGGTGDESEQFF
TGTGCCAGCAGTTACGGCGGGACAGGGGACGAGAGTGAGCAGTTCTTC
>TRBV27|NA|14|NA|TRBJ1-4
CASSSKATNEKLFF
TGTGCCAGCAGCTCAAAGGCAACTAATGAAAAACTGTTTTTT
>TRBV5-6|NA|15|NA|TRBJ2-7
CASSGPQSNFYEQYF
TGTGCCAGCAGCGGCCCGCAGAGCAACTTCTACGAGCAGTACTTC
>TRBV10-3|TRBD1|15|NA|TRBJ2-3
CAIGEPGQGKDTQYF
TGTGCCATCGGTGAACCGGGACAGGGAAAAGATACGCAGTATTTT